This record concerns one T cell receptor beta chain sequence. No antigen is known for it. These data belong to a study of PD-1 blockade in classical Hodgkin lymphoma. All patients experienced relapse after autologous stem cell transplantation, and brentuximab vedotin exposure was variable. The CDR3 sequence is 13 residues long. Trimming took 2 bases from V and 6 from J, leaving 11 bases between them. Germline V gene data show CDR1 as MNHEY and CDR2 as SMNVEV (reference sequence). Only in-frame clones appear in the TCRdb table, and some are missing; sequencing was by immunoSEQ multiplex PCR. The table has fewer than 100,000 clones, around 90% seen once; the top ten hold less than 25%. The study's findings and limits: Patients with a complete response exhibited baseline diversity comparable to newly diagnosed patients. In CD4+ cells, TCR diversity went up significantly by C4D1, but in CD8+ cells it did not. The origin of the repertoire differences remains undefined, with disease activity or prior therapy as possible causes.

The chain couples TRBV27 to TRBJ2-7, with TRBD1 as a possible D gene (5 bases). The sequence derives from a human donor with classical Hodgkin lymphoma. The sample in question was peripheral blood mononuclear cells (PBMCs), obtained at baseline. As DNA, the CDR3 is TGTGCCAGCAGTTTAAGGCTTCAGGGCGAGCAGTACTTC. Translating it yields CASSLRLQGEQYF.